The 6 T cell receptor beta chains in this list originate from one sample, sequenced in a study of tumor-infiltrating lymphocytes in localized non-small cell lung cancer. Generated by immunoSEQ multiplex PCR, the TCRdb table keeps only in-frame clones and is missing some. The sample has over 14,000 clones; approximately 80% are singletons. The sequencing input was lung tumor tissue. The receptors here all came from a human donor with non-small cell lung cancer.

The chain employs TRBV7-2 and TRBJ1-5, with TRBD1 as a possible D gene (5 bases). This CDR3 is built from 14 residues. Between the trimmed V and J ends, which lost 6 bases and 4 bases, there was a span of 13 bases. CDR1 and CDR2 from the germline V gene are SGHTA and FQGNSA. Here the CDR3 DNA reads TGTGCCAGCAGGGGAGACAGTTCAAATCAGCCCCAGCATTTT. As protein: CASRGDSSNQPQHF.

V and J are TRBV5-4 and TRBJ1-1; 7 positions agree with TRBD1. The V segment lost 1 base and the J segment 5 bases; nucleotides outside the gene matches: 5. Germline V gene data show CDR1 as SGHNT and CDR2 as YYREEE (reference sequence). CDR3 size: 14 residues. The CDR3 is CASSLRQGGTEAFF. CDR3 DNA: TGTGCCAGCAGCTTGAGACAGGGAGGTACTGAAGCTTTCTTT.

The chain carries TRBV6-6 and TRBJ2-3; D is tentatively TRBD1 or TRBD2 (5 bases each). The V end lost 5 bases, the J end lost 0 bases, and 9 bases lay between the germline ends. The CDR3 sequence is 14 residues long. The V gene's germline CDR1 is MNHNY and CDR2 SVGAGI (reference sequence). The CDR3 spells CASSPRDSTDTQYF. In DNA, the CDR3 is TGTGCCAGCAGTCCCCGGGACAGCACAGATACGCAGTATTTT.

V usage is TRBV6-4 and J usage is TRBJ2-1; TRBD2 matches 7 bases. From germline, CDR1 is MRHNA and CDR2 SNTAGT. The CDR3 contains 13 residues. V was pared by 5 bases and J by 4 bases, with 2 bases of the junction left unmatched. CDR3 sequence: CASSTSEYNEQFF. In DNA form, the CDR3 reads TGTGCCAGCAGTACTAGCGAGTACAATGAGCAGTTCTTC.

The chain links TRBV7-2 to TRBJ2-1; 10 nucleotides match TRBD2. The junction had 8 bases not matched to a gene; V was cut back by 5 bases and J by 4 bases. CDR3 length equals 16 residues. CDR1 and CDR2 (germline): SGHTA, FQGNSA. The CDR3 spells CASSVQPSGSYNEQFF. CDR3 sequence (DNA): TGTGCCAGCAGCGTTCAACCTAGCGGGAGTTACAATGAGCAGTTCTTC. The full variable domain, in which reference TRBV7-2 and TRBJ2-1 provide the parts outside the CDR3, is GAGVSQSPSNKVTEKGKDVELRCDPISGHTALYWYRQSLGQGLEFLIYFQGNSAPDKSGLPSDRFSAERTGGSVSTLTIQRTQQEDSAVYLCASSVQPSGSYNEQFFGPGTRLTVL.

The rearrangement links TRBV10-3 to TRBJ1-2, with 8 bases identical to TRBD1. J gave up 6 bases and V 2 bases, and 8 bases lay outside the gene matches. CDR3 length: 15 amino acids. CDR1 is ENHRY, CDR2 SYGVKD, per germline. CDR3 loop: CAISEPQTGENGYTF. The CDR3 coding sequence is TGTGCCATCAGTGAGCCACAGACAGGGGAGAATGGCTACACCTTC.